These T cell receptor beta chains were read from a single sample in a study of blood T cells in healthy people across ages. TCRdb re-analysed the 5' RACE reads in MiXCR, keeping a single row per CDR3 protein. The sample lists 1,500,000 or so distinct CDR3 sequences; approximately 59% were seen once. Material: blood. These receptors came from a young man in good health. The CDR3 runs from the conserved cysteine through the conserved F or W. A D gene is named only where the DNA matches it firmly. The size field is filled for only some rows; it gives once, few, many or a size class.

>TRBV28|TRBJ1-2|TRBD1|.
TGTGCCAGCAGTTCCCGACAGGGGCACTACACCTTC
CASSSRQGHYTF
>TRBV7-9|TRBJ2-2|.|once
TGTGCCAGCACCCGTTCGAGGATCAACACCGGGGAGCTGTTTTTT
CASTRSRINTGELFF
>TRBV14|TRBJ2-3|TRBD2|.
TGTGCCAGCAGGACTAGCGGGAGAAATACGCAGTATTTT
CASRTSGRNTQYF
>TRBV20-1|TRBJ1-2|TRBD1|.
TGCAGTGCTAAGAACAGGGGGGCGGGCGGCTACACCTTC
CSAKNRGAGGYTF
>TRBV4-3|TRBJ2-4|.|.
TGCGCCAGCAGCCAATTGCCTCTGTTTGGTGTGTGGGACATTCAGTACTTC
CASSQLPLFGVWDIQYF
>TRBV20-1|TRBJ2-5|TRBD2|.
TGCAGTGCTAGGTTTTATGGGAGGGGCACACAAGAGACCCAGTACTTC
CSARFYGRGTQETQYF
>TRBV6-5|TRBJ2-1|.|.
TGTGCCAGCAGCTTATCGACGGATAATGAGCAGTTCTTC
CASSLSTDNEQFF
>TRBV21-1|TRBJ2-7|.|.
TGTGCCAGCACCCACGGGACGGAGACCTACGAGCAGTACTTC
CASTHGTETYEQYF
>TRBV28|TRBJ2-7|.|.
TGTGCCAGCAGCGCAGTCCCCAACCCCCCTTTTACCAGACCCTACGAGCAGTACTTC
CASSAVPNPPFTRPYEQYF
>TRBV25-1|TRBJ1-4|TRBD1|.
TGTGCCAGCAGTAGTCTGACAGGGGAAAATGAAAAACTGTTTTTT
CASSSLTGENEKLFF
>TRBV5-1|TRBJ2-1|TRBD2|once
TGCGCCAGCAGCTTGGGGACTAGACAGTGTGAGCAGTTCTTC
CASSLGTRQCEQFF
>TRBV29-1|TRBJ2-7|TRBD2|.
TGCAGCGGTGATGGACTAGAGGGGAATGAGCAGTACTTC
CSGDGLEGNEQYF
>TRBV6-5|TRBJ2-2|.|.
TGTGCCAGCAGTAACGAGGGACTCCTCACCGGGGAGCTGTTTTTT
CASSNEGLLTGELFF
>TRBV20-1|TRBJ2-7|.|.
TGCAGTGCTAGGAAAACCTACAATGAGCAGTACTTC
CSARKTYNEQYF
>TRBV20-1|TRBJ2-1|TRBD1|.
TGCAGTGCTCTAGGGGGCCCCTGGCGGTACAATGAGCAGTTCTTC
CSALGGPWRYNEQFF
>TRBV29-1|TRBJ2-5|TRBD1|few
TGCAGCGTGGCCTGGACAGGGGGCGTAGAGACCCAGTACTTC
CSVAWTGGVETQYF
>TRBV9|TRBJ2-7|.|few
TGTGCCAGCAGCGACCGCAGGGAACCCTACGAGCAGTACTTC
CASSDRREPYEQYF
>TRBV29-1|TRBJ2-7|.|few
TGCAGCGCGGACACACTCGAGCAGTACTTC
CSADTLEQYF
>TRBV7-9|TRBJ1-2|.|.
TGTGCCAGCAGCTTAGATGCGGCCTATGGCTACACCTTC
CASSLDAAYGYTF
>TRBV7-9|TRBJ1-2|.|.
TGTGCCAGCACTGGCGGGGTCTACTCCTATGGCTACACCTTC
CASTGGVYSYGYTF
>TRBV20-1|TRBJ1-2|.|.
TGCAGTGCTAGAAATGATCGCGGGGTCTCCTACACCTTC
CSARNDRGVSYTF
>TRBV20-1|TRBJ2-7|TRBD2|.
TGCAGTGCAGGGGTGGCGGGAGGTCCCAACGAGCAGTACTTC
CSAGVAGGPNEQYF
>TRBV2|TRBJ2-1|.|once
TGTGCCAGCAGTGGAGGTCGGGAGTGGCCCGCGGATGAGCAGTTCTTC
CASSGGREWPADEQFF
>TRBV4-2|TRBJ2-5|.|.
TGTGCCAGCAGCCAAGGGGCCGTGGTGGGGGGCGAGGAGACCCAGTACTTC
CASSQGAVVGGEETQYF
>TRBV2|TRBJ1-5|.|.
TGTGCCAGCAGGGCATACGGGGAAGGTGATCAGCCCCAGCATTTT
CASRAYGEGDQPQHF
>TRBV29-1|TRBJ2-1|TRBD2|.
TGCAGCGTTCCGGGGGGTGGTGAGCAGTTCTTC
CSVPGGGEQFF
>TRBV20-1|TRBJ2-7|.|.
TGCAGTGCTGACAGGCGGGGGACCTACGAGCAGTACTTC
CSADRRGTYEQYF
>TRBV19|TRBJ1-5|.|.
TGTGCCAGTAGTATTACCCTCAATCAGCCCCAGCATTTT
CASSITLNQPQHF
>TRBV5-1|TRBJ2-1|TRBD2|.
TGCGCCAGCAGCCCCGGGACTAGCGGGAGCCAGGAGCAGTTCTTC
CASSPGTSGSQEQFF
>TRBV27|TRBJ2-7|TRBD2|.
TGTGCCAGTCGAGAGCTAGCGGTACGGAATGAGCAGTACTTC
CASRELAVRNEQYF
>TRBV7-8|TRBJ1-1|.|.
TGTGCCAGCAGCTTAGGAGGGTTTGAAGCTTTCTTT
CASSLGGFEAFF
>TRBV5-1|TRBJ2-1|TRBD2|.
TGCGCCAGCAGCGGAACTAGCGGGAGGTCCTACAATGAGCAGTTCTTC
CASSGTSGRSYNEQFF
>TRBV15|TRBJ2-4|TRBD1|.
TGTGCCACCAGTGAACAGGGGGACGGCCAAAACATTCAGTACTTC
CATSEQGDGQNIQYF
>TRBV27|TRBJ2-3|.|.
TGTGCCACCGGGGACACCCCTGTCCCAGATACGCAGTATTTT
CATGDTPVPDTQYF
>TRBV10-1|TRBJ2-1|TRBD2|.
TGCGCCAGCAGTGAGTCTGGACTAGGCCACAATGAGCAGTTCTTC
CASSESGLGHNEQFF
>TRBV6-5|TRBJ1-6|.|.
TGTGCCAGCAGTTCACGTCGGGACTCCAGCTCCTATAATTCACCCCTCCACTTT
CASSSRRDSSSYNSPLHF
>TRBV20-1|TRBJ1-1|.|.
TGCAGTGCTAGTCCCCCCCCGGTTGGGGTGAACACTGAAGCTTTCTTT
CSASPPPVGVNTEAFF
>TRBV10-2|TRBJ2-5|.|.
TGCGCCAGTCTTGGACTGTACCAGGAGACCCAGTACTTC
CASLGLYQETQYF
>TRBV28|TRBJ2-5|.|once
TGTGCCAGCAGTTTAGAACAGGGTGGGAGTTGGCAAGAGACCCAGTACTTC
CASSLEQGGSWQETQYF
>TRBV21-1|TRBJ2-2|.|.
TGTGCCAGCAGCAAAGCGCTCCGGAGGGACGGGGAGCTGTTTTTT
CASSKALRRDGELFF
>TRBV7-2|TRBJ2-5|.|.
TGTGCCAGCAGCAATAGTGGTCCGGAGACCCAGTACTTC
CASSNSGPETQYF
>TRBV6-5|TRBJ2-6|.|.
TGTGCCAGCAGTTCCGGACTGTCTGGGGCCAACGTCCTGACTTTC
CASSSGLSGANVLTF
>TRBV7-9|TRBJ2-1|TRBD2|.
TGTGCCAGCAGCGGATCGACTAGCGCCAGCTCCTACAATGAGCAGTTCTTC
CASSGSTSASSYNEQFF
>TRBV20-1|TRBJ2-7|.|.
TGCAGTGCTAACCCAGTTTACAATGAGCAGTACTTC
CSANPVYNEQYF
>TRBV10-3|TRBJ1-1|.|.
TGTGCCATCAGACCGGACTTGAACACTGAAGCTTTCTTT
CAIRPDLNTEAFF
>TRBV7-9|TRBJ2-7|TRBD1|.
TGTGCCAGCAGCTCCGGCTCGGCAGGGGGTTTGTACGAGCAGTACTTC
CASSSGSAGGLYEQYF
>TRBV7-9|TRBJ2-7|.|.
TGTGCCAGCAGCTTATTAGAGTTATACGAGCAGTACTTC
CASSLLELYEQYF
>TRBV4-3|TRBJ2-7|.|.
TGCGCCAGCAGCCAAGATAGGCCCGTTAGCCCCAGGTTGAGCGAGCAGTACTTC
CASSQDRPVSPRLSEQYF
>TRBV20-1|TRBJ1-2|.|.
TGCAGTGCTAGTCTCTATACGGGGGGCTACACCTTC
CSASLYTGGYTF
>TRBV4-1|TRBJ1-2|.|few
TGCGCCAGCAGCCAAGAGACAGATTCTTATTTCTATGGCTACACCTTC
CASSQETDSYFYGYTF
>TRBV27|TRBJ2-1|.|.
TGTGCCAGCAGCTCGACCCTCTACAATGAGCAGTTCTTC
CASSSTLYNEQFF